This T cell receptor (beta chain) was found in a study of T cells in narcolepsy. For the study at large: Donors had narcolepsy type 1 or type 2, or were healthy controls.

Worth noting for this clone: Antigen specificity is unknown.

Findings and limits, study-wide: Blood of same and different patients, but not healthy controls, reportedly held recurring autoreactive clonotypes. Autoreactive clone sequences were missing from some blood memory CD4+ repertoires. HCRT-specific and TRIB2-specific autoreactive clonotypes appeared among same-patient CSF and blood CD4+ clonotypes.

The CDR3 runs 15 residues. Looked up from germline, CDR1 is PRHDT and CDR2 is FYEKMQ (reference sequence). The trim removed 5 bases at V and 6 bases at J, leaving 4 bases unmatched. Sequenced by immunoSEQ multiplex PCR; TCRdb stores in-frame clones only, minus some. The profile shows tens of thousands of clones, about 77% of them singletons. Sequencing was carried out using CD45RA- memory CD4+ T cells from PBMCs. The V call is TRBV13, the J call TRBJ2-1, with TRBD2 identical over 13 bases. The receptor was isolated from a human donor with narcolepsy. The CDR3 bases are TGTGCCAGCAGCCCCACTAGCGGGAGGGCCAATGAGCAGTTCTTC. It is translated as CASSPTSGRANEQFF.